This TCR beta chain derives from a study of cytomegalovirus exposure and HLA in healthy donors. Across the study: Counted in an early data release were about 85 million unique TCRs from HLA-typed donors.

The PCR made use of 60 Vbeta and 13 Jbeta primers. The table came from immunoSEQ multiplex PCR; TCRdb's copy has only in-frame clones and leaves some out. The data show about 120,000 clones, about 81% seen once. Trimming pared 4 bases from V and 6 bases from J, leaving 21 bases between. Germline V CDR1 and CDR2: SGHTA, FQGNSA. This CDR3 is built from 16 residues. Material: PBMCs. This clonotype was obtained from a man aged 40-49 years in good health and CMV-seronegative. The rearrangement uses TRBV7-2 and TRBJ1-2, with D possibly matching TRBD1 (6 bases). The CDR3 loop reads CASSWGLDREGDGYTF. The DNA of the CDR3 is TGTGCCAGCAGCTGGGGGTTGGACCGCGAGGGGGATGGCTACACCTTC. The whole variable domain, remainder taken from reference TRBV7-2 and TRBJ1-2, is GAGVSQSPSNKVTEKGKDVELRCDPISGHTALYWYRQSLGQGLEFLIYFQGNSAPDKSGLPSDRFSAERTGGSVSTLTIQRTQQEDSAVYLCASSWGLDREGDGYTFGSGTRLTVV.